The source of this TCR beta chain is a study of cytomegalovirus exposure and HLA in healthy donors. Study-level information: Early released data comprised tens of millions of unique TCRs from HLA-typed donors.

PCR was performed using 60 Vbeta and 13 Jbeta primers. Generated by immunoSEQ multiplex PCR, the TCRdb table keeps only in-frame clones and is missing some. The sample contains around 86,000 clones, around 80% of which appear only once. Sequenced sample: PBMCs. The TCR comes from a man between 50 and 59 years old in good health and CMV-seropositive.

This CDR3 reads CASSVADRADYGYTF. The DNA for the CDR3 is TGTGCCAGCAGCGTGGCGGACAGGGCTGACTATGGCTACACCTTC. The chain links TRBV9 to TRBJ1-2; 8 bases align to TRBD1. Germline CDR1 SGDLS, CDR2 YYNGEE. V shed 2 bases and J 3 bases; nucleotides not matched to a gene: 6. The CDR3 totals 15 residues.